This paragraph covers one T cell receptor beta chain sequence. Its target antigen remains unknown. Base qualities are not recorded, but no much larger clone differs from it by a single base. Ficoll-Paque density gradient centrifugation was the method used to isolate PBMCs. This sample was included in a study of T-cell memory formation after mild COVID-19 (dated by TCRdb to about 2021). With respect to the entire study: Most TCR sequence clusters were specific to one of the two donors. The cohort comprised two young, previously healthy adult volunteers, one female and one male. In a couple of donors, T-cell clones that expanded and contracted after mild COVID-19 were tracked by sequencing TCRalpha and TCRbeta repertoires over time.

Sequencing was carried out with an Illumina NovaSeq 6000. cDNA libraries for TCRalpha and TCRbeta were prepared by 5'RACE using constant-segment primers, with sample barcodes and unique molecular identifiers added. RNA was extracted from every sample with Trizol reagent. Libraries were amplified in two PCR steps, with a second sample barcode and Illumina TruSeq adapters added in the second step. The libraries were sequenced on an Illumina NovaSeq using 2 x 150 bp paired-end reads. Per the original workflow: With migec v1.2.7, reads were demultiplexed and then collapsed into UMI-guided consensus sequences. Using mixcr v2.1.11, UMI consensuses were aligned to TRA and TRB V and J templates and then assembled into clonotypes. A clonotype was counted as expanded or contracted only if both edgeR and NoisET called the change significant, with noise models trained on biological replicates. For edgeR calls, the cutoffs were a false discovery rate-adjusted p below 0.01 and a log2 fold-change threshold of 1. As an exploratory analysis of dynamics, max-normalized trajectories of the 1000 most abundant clonotypes were examined with PCA combined with hierarchical clustering. The CD4 or CD8 phenotype of responding clones was assigned using the separately sequenced CD4+ and CD8+ repertoires. TCRdb itself trimmed the public reads at Q25 with fastp, ran MiXCR and retained productive beta chains. Each CDR3 protein gets just one entry, which takes the most common genes and DNA from the rows behind it. The V and J calls, along with clone size, are taken from TCRdb and not from the paper's own processing. This sample comprises roughly 150,000 distinct CDR3 sequences, more than 13% of them detected only once. The top ten constitute about 29% of the sample.

From a lookup of the germline V gene (reference sequence), CDR1 and CDR2 are SEHNR and FQNEAQ. Spanning cysteine to phenylalanine, the CDR3 consists of 16 amino acids. Only the CDR3 portion is preserved as DNA: 48 bases, with reading frame beginning at the first base. Here V drops 0 bases and J drops 7 bases, and the junction holds 10 bases not matched to any gene. What the work shows at the level of the full study, not this receptor alone: The detection of some responding clones in pre-infection memory suggests that pre-existing cross-reactive memory T cells joined the SARS-CoV-2 response. Contracting CD4+ clones were found mainly in CM and EM memory subsets, while CD8+ clones were enriched in EMRA. Only two mild cases were covered in the study, and larger cohorts including severe cases with pre-infection samples were considered necessary. SARS-CoV-2 specificity was not confirmed for the second-wave clones peaking on day 37. Balanced CD4/CD8 phenotypes were observed for clones contracting from day 15 to 85, whereas a bias towards CD4+ was observed for a second wave of clones expanding from day 15 to 37.

This receptor was obtained from an adult woman who had mild COVID-19 (a few samples of this study predate the infection). The sample titles of this study are shuffled in the database, so cell type and time point are left out; the donor was told from shared clones. The rearranged segments are TRBV7-9 and TRBJ2-7; TRBD2 aligns with 9 central bases. The sequencing sample was made of PBMCs or a T cell subset sorted from them (not recorded which). The nucleotide sequence reads TGTGCCAGCAGCTTAGCCCCCCTAGCGGGATTTGGGGAGCAGTACTTC. Its protein product is CASSLAPLAGFGEQYF.